This record looks at one TCR beta chain sequence and its context. This entry is derived from a study of human T cells and chemical hapten exposure. Time point of the sample: patch test 3, about 24 weeks after DPC sensitization. Treatment defined: therapeutic diphenylcyclopropenone sensitization with weekly scalp DPC. RNA extraction used unfractionated whole blood as the source of total RNA. The drawing of blood occurred before each patch test was applied. Non-pregnant alopecia patients aged 18 to 70, suitable for DPC therapy. V lost 3 bases, J lost 5 bases, and 10 bases lay in between. The CDR3 has 13 residues. Germline CDR1 reads ENHRY; CDR2 reads SYGVKD. One entry per CDR3 protein, called by TCRdb with MiXCR from the RACE reads. There are tens of thousands of distinct CDR3 sequences in the sample; 8% to 9.5% occur only once, and roughly 25% lies in the top ten.

Sequenced here: whole blood, sampled in connection with sensitization to the hapten diphenylcyclopropenone (DPC). The chain links TRBV10-3 to TRBJ2-5; D not certain. This receptor was taken from a man aged 45-65 years with alopecia areata. Some clones in this sample may be carry-over from other donors' samples. This CDR3 is CAISDQGRETQYF. DNA for the CDR3: TGTGCCATCAGTGATCAAGGGCGGGAGACCCAGTACTTC.